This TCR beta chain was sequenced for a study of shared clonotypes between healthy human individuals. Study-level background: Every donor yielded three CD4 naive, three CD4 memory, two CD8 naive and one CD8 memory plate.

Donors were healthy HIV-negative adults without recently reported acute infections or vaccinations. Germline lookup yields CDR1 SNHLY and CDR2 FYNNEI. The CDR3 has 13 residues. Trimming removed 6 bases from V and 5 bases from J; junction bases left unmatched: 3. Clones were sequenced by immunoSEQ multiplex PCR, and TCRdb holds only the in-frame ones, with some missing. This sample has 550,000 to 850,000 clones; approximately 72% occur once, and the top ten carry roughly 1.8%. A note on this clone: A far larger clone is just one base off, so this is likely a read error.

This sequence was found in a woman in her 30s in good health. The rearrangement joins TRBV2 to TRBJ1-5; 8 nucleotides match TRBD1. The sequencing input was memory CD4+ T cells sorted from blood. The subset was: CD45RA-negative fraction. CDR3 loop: CASSQQGDQPQHF. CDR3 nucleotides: TGTGCCAGCAGCCAACAGGGGGATCAGCCCCAGCATTTT.